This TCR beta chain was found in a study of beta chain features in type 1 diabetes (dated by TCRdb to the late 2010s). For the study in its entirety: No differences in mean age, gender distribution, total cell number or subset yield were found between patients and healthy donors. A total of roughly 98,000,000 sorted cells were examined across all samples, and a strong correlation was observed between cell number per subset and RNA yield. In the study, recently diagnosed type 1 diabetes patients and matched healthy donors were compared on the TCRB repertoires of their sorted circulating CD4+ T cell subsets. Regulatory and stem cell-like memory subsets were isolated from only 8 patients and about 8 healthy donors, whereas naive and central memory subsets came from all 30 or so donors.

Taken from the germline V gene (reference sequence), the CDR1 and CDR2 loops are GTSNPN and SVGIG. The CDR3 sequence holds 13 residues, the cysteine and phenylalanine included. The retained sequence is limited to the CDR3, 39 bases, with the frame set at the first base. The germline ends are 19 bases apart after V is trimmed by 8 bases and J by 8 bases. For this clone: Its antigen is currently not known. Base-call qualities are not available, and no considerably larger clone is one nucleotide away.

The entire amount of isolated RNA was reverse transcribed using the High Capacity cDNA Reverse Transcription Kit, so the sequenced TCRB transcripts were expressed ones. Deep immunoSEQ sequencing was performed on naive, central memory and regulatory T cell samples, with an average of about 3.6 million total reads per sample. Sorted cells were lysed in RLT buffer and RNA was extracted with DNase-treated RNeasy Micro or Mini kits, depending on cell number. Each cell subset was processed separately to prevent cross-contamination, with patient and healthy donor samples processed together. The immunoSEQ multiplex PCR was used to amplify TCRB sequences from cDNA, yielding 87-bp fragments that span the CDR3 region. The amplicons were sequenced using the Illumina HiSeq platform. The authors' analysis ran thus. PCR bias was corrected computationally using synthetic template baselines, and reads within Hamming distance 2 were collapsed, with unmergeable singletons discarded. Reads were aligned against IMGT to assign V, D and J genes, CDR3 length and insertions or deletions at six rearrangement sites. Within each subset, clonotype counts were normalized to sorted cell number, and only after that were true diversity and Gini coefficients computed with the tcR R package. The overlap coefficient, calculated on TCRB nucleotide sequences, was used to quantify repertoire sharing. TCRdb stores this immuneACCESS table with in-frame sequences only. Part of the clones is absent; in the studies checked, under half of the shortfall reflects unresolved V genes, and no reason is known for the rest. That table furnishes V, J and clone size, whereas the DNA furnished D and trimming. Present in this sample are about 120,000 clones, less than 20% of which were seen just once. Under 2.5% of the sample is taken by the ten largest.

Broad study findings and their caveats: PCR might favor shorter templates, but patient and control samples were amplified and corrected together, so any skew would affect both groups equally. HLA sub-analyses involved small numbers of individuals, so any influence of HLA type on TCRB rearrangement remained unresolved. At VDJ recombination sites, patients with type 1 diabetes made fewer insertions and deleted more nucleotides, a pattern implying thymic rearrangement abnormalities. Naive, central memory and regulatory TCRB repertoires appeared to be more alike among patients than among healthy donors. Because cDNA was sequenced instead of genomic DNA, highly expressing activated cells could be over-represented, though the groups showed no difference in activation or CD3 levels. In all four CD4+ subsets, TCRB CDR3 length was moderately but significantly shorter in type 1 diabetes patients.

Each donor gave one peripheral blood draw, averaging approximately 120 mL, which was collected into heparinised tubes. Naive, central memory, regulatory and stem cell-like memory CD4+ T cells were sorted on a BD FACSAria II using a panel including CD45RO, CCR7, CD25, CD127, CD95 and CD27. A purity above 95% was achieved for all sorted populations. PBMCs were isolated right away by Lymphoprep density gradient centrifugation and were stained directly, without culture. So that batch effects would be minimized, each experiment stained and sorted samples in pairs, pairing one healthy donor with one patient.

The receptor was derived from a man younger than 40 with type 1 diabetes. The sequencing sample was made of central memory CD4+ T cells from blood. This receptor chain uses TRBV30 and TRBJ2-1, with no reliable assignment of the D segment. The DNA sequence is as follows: TGTGCCCGCGACGGATCTGGAATCGATGAGCAGTTCTTC. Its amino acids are CARDGSGIDEQFF.